This note documents a single T cell receptor (beta chain) sequence. Its antigen is still unknown. This specimen comes from a study of T cell repertoires in cytomegalovirus infection. Looking at the study overall: CMV epitopes used comprised recently identified HLA-C-restricted ones and well-studied HLA-B-restricted ones.

The trim removed 3 bases at V and 3 bases at J, leaving 4 bases unmatched. The CDR3 covers 16 residues. MiXCR was run by TCRdb on the reads, yielding one entry per CDR3 protein. Of about 890,000 distinct CDR3 sequences listed, approximately 31% are singletons. Source: cultured CD8+ T cells from PBMCs, taken from culture after CMV antigen stimulation. This clonotype was obtained from a human donor in good health (CMV status not recorded). Some clones in this sample may be carry-over from other donors' samples. The genes are TRBV12-3 or TRBV12-4 and TRBJ2-3; TRBD1 aligns across 12 bases. CDR3 in DNA: TGTGCCAGCAGTTTTTGGGGACAGGGGGCGACAGATACGCAGTATTTT. This encodes CASSFWGQGATDTQYF.